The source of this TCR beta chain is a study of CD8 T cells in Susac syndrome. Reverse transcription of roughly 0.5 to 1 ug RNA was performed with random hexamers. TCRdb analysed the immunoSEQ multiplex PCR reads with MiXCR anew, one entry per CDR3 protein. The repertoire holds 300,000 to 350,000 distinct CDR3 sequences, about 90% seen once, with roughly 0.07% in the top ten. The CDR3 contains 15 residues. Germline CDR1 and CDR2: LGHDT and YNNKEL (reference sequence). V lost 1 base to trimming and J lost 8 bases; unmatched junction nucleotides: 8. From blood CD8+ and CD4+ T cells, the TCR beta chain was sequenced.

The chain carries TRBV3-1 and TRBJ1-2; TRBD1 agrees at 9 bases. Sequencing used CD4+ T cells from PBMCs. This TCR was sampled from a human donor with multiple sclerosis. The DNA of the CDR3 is TGTGCCAGCAGCCAAGTCTTACAGGGGGCGGAAGGCTACACCTTC. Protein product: CASSQVLQGAEGYTF.